This entry lists 23 T cell receptor beta chains sequenced from one sample in a study of PD-L1 blockade in urothelial cancer. Method: immunoSEQ multiplex PCR; TCRdb's copy keeps in-frame clones and lacks some. The data show around 93,000 clones, roughly 80% seen once. Sample time point: peripheral blood 6 weeks after treatment start. The specimen comprised PBMCs, sampled around atezolizumab (anti-PD-L1) treatment. These receptors all come from a man between 65 and 85 years old with urothelial cancer.

This chain uses TRBV19 with TRBJ2-2; D might be TRBD2 (6 bases). Looked up from germline, CDR1 is LNHDA and CDR2 is SQIVND (reference sequence). This CDR3 contains 14 residues. V shed 5 bases and J shed 6 bases, with 13 bases lying between them. CDR3: CASSLAGTAGELFF. CDR3 DNA sequence: TGTGCCAGTAGTCTCGCGGGGACGGCCGGGGAGCTGTTTTTT.

The chain recombines TRBV9 with TRBJ1-4, with 11 bases fitting TRBD1. V lost 2 bases to trimming and J lost 7 bases; unmatched junction nucleotides: 7. The CDR3 runs to 16 residues. CDR1 and CDR2 from the germline V gene are SGDLS and YYNGEE. CDR3 sequence: CASSVGTGGSAEKLFF. CDR3 sequence (DNA): TGTGCCAGCAGCGTCGGGACAGGGGGGTCGGCTGAAAAACTGTTTTTT.

This clone was counted once. The chain combines TRBV27 with TRBJ1-3; D remains unclear. The CDR3 contains 14 residues. Per germline, CDR1 MNHEY and CDR2 SMNVEV (reference sequence). V was clipped by 0 bases and J by 0 bases, with 3 bases between them. In nucleotides, the CDR3 is TGTGCCAGCAGTTTATCGTACTCTGGAAACACCATATATTTT. Translated: CASSLSYSGNTIYF.

The V and J genes are TRBV11-3 and TRBJ1-3, with D perhaps TRBD1 (6 bases). V lost 5 bases to trimming and J lost 2 bases, with 10 bases between them. Germline CDR1 is SGHNT and CDR2 is YENEEA. The CDR3 sequence is 14 residues long. The CDR3 loop is CASSAQGTGNTIYF. The CDR3, as DNA: TGTGCCAGCAGCGCACAGGGTACTGGAAACACCATATATTTT.

V and J are TRBV6-1 and TRBJ1-3; 7 bases match TRBD1. The CDR3 is 14 amino acids. Looked up from germline, CDR1 is MNHNS and CDR2 is SASEGT. V lost 7 bases and J lost 7; bases outside the gene matches: 10. This CDR3 is CASTLTGSGNTIYF. In DNA, the CDR3 is TGTGCCAGCACCTTGACAGGGTCGGGGAACACCATATATTTT.

This sequence joins TRBV5-1 and TRBJ2-2, with TRBD1 identical over 10 bases. In germline, CDR1 is SGHRS, CDR2 YFSETQ. J gave up 7 bases and V 4 bases, and 10 bases lay outside the gene matches. The CDR3 loop spans 16 amino acids. Here the CDR3 DNA reads TGCGCCAGCAGCATCTTCCCGGGACAGGGGAACGGGGAGCTGTTTTTT. Translation: CASSIFPGQGNGELFF.

The genes are TRBV7-9 and TRBJ1-2, with 11 nucleotides matching TRBD1. CDR1 and CDR2 (germline): SEHNR, FQNEAQ (reference sequence). This CDR3 contains 19 residues. Unmatched junction bases numbered 22, after V lost 5 bases and J lost 8 bases. The CDR3 region has the DNA TGTGCCAGCAGCCCCTCGGGGGGGGGACAGGGGGTGCCAACGCGAGGCTACACCTTC. The encoded protein is CASSPSGGGQGVPTRGYTF.

The chain combines TRBV5-1 with TRBJ2-3; 8 positions match TRBD2. Germline V gene sequence: CDR1 SGHRS, CDR2 YFSETQ. The length of the CDR3 is 16 residues. Unmatched junction bases numbered 3, after V lost 0 bases and J lost 0 bases. Here the CDR3 reads CASSLAGRGSTDTQYF. CDR3 coding DNA: TGCGCCAGCAGCTTGGCCGGGAGGGGGAGCACAGATACGCAGTATTTT.

The sample holds one count of this clone. V usage is TRBV2 and J usage is TRBJ1-1; 11 nucleotides match TRBD1. The J segment lost 4 bases and the V segment lost 3 bases, leaving 4 bases of the junction unmatched. The CDR3 has 15 residues. The germline V gene has CDR1 SNHLY and CDR2 FYNNEI. CDR3 residues: CASSEGQGVGTEAFF. Written as DNA, the CDR3 is TGTGCCAGCAGTGAGGGACAGGGGGTAGGCACTGAAGCTTTCTTT.

The rearrangement links TRBV6-5 to TRBJ2-3; D gene uncertain. The ends were cut back, 6 bases at V and 0 bases at J, with 10 bases in the middle. This CDR3 has 14 amino acids. The germline V gene encodes CDR1 MNHEY and CDR2 SVGAGI. Here the CDR3 reads CASSRLSSTDTQYF. The CDR3 region has the DNA TGTGCCAGCAGCCGACTTTCTAGCACAGATACGCAGTATTTT.

The chain combines TRBV15 with TRBJ2-1; D gene uncertain. CDR1 is LNHNV, CDR2 YYDKDF, per germline (reference sequence). CDR3 size: 15 residues. The V and J ends lost 0 bases and 8 bases respectively, with 14 bases between them. The CDR3: CATSRDGDSRDEQFF. In DNA, the CDR3 is TGTGCCACCAGCAGAGATGGAGACTCCCGAGATGAGCAGTTCTTC.

The chain carries TRBV6-5 and TRBJ1-1, with 9 positions matching TRBD1. V dropped 6 bases and J dropped 5; count of bases not matched to a gene: 4. The CDR3 has 13 residues. Germline-derived CDR1 and CDR2 are MNHEY and SVGAGI. The CDR3 DNA reads as TGTGCCAGCAGGAATGACAGGGGGACTGAAGCTTTCTTT. It is translated as CASRNDRGTEAFF.

The chain is built from TRBV5-4 and TRBJ2-3; D call uncertain. The CDR3 has 14 residues. Between the trimmed V and J ends, which lost 0 bases and 2 bases, there was a span of 7 bases. Germline CDR1 and CDR2: SGHNT and YYREEE (reference sequence). The CDR3 sequence: CASSLDSVTDTQYF. The CDR3 DNA reads as TGTGCCAGCAGCTTGGACAGTGTCACAGATACGCAGTATTTT.

The rearrangement joins TRBV5-6 to TRBJ2-3; TRBD2 aligns across 8 bases. Germline CDR1 reads SGHDT; CDR2 reads YYEEEE. The CDR3 extends over 14 amino acids. The ends lost 3 bases at V and 4 bases at J; junction bases unmatched: 4. CDR3 coding DNA: TGTGCCAGCAGCTCGAGCGGGGGCTCAGATACGCAGTATTTT. Its translation: CASSSSGGSDTQYF.

The chain employs TRBV4-2 and TRBJ2-3; D is ambiguous. The V gene's germline CDR1 is LGHNA and CDR2 YNFKEQ. The CDR3 totals 14 residues. Deletions cut 1 base from V and 2 bases from J, with 7 bases between. This CDR3 reads CASSQAGATDTQYF. Here the CDR3 DNA reads TGTGCCAGCAGCCAAGCCGGAGCCACAGATACGCAGTATTTT.

This chain joins TRBV2 and TRBJ1-6; 10 bases are a match to TRBD1. The CDR3 totals 15 residues. V was pared by 1 base and J by 9 bases, with 3 bases of the junction left unmatched. Germline CDR1 SNHLY, CDR2 FYNNEI. In DNA form, the CDR3 reads TGTGCCAGCAGTGAAGATCGGACAGGGGGTTCACCCCTCCACTTT. As protein: CASSEDRTGGSPLHF.

This clone came up a few times. The J gene is TRBJ1-2, the V gene TRBV6-1; D remains ambiguous. In germline, CDR1 is MNHNS, CDR2 SASEGT. V was cut by 1 base and J by 8 bases, with 20 bases left in between. CDR3 size: 16 residues. The CDR3 DNA follows: TGTGCCAGCAGTGAAGGTGAGGGCCCCTCCGTGATCGGCTACACCTTC. Residues: CASSEGEGPSVIGYTF.

The genes are TRBV7-2 and TRBJ2-7, with D perhaps TRBD2 (7 bases). This CDR3 spans 15 amino acids. V shed 4 bases and J shed 2 bases, with 15 bases lying between them. Germline CDR1 SGHTA, CDR2 FQGNSA. In DNA form, the CDR3 reads TGTGCCAGCAGCTCCGAAGGGGGGGCGGCCTACGAGCAGTACTTC. Encoded protein: CASSSEGGAAYEQYF.

This chain links TRBV10-2 with TRBJ1-6, with TRBD1 identical over 8 bases. Germline V gene lookup returns CDR1 WSHSY and CDR2 SAAADI. There are 16 residues in the CDR3. V gave up 6 bases and J gave up 0 bases; unmatched junction bases: 4. CDR3: CASRQGGNSYNSPLHF. The CDR3 DNA reads TGCGCCAGCAGACAGGGGGGAAACTCCTATAATTCACCCCTCCACTTT.

This rearrangement joins TRBV6-5 to TRBJ2-1, with D unresolved. The CDR3 has 15 amino acids. Germline V CDR1 and CDR2: MNHEY, SVGAGI. V lost 0 bases, J lost 0 bases, and 6 bases lay in between. This CDR3 reads CASSYSRSSYNEQFF. In DNA, the CDR3 is TGTGCCAGCAGTTACTCACGGAGCTCCTACAATGAGCAGTTCTTC.

J is TRBJ1-2 and V is TRBV4-1, with D tentatively TRBD1 (5 bases). This CDR3 is built from 15 residues. Germline CDR1 and CDR2: MGHRA and YSYEKL. V was shortened by 4 bases and J by 2 bases, with 14 bases between the two germline ends. CDR3 coding DNA: TGCGCCAGCAGCCCCCCGGGGGGGGAAAACTATGGCTACACCTTC. Its translation is CASSPPGGENYGYTF.

This clone has just one count. This chain uses TRBV6-6 with TRBJ1-2; maybe TRBD1 (6 bases). V dropped 0 bases and J dropped 6 bases, with 11 bases sitting between them. In germline, CDR1 is MNHNY, CDR2 SVGAGI (reference sequence). The CDR3 is made up of 14 amino acids. The CDR3: CASSYSGAGDGYTF. The CDR3 DNA is TGTGCCAGCAGTTACTCAGGGGCAGGGGATGGCTACACCTTC.

The V and J genes are TRBV20-1 and TRBJ1-4; D remains ambiguous. The ends were cut back, 3 bases at V and 11 bases at J, with 10 bases in the middle. CDR1 is DFQATT, CDR2 SNEGSKA, per germline (reference sequence). The length of the CDR3 is 11 residues. The CDR3 reads CSASTQAKLFF. DNA for the CDR3: TGCAGTGCTAGCACGCAGGCTAAACTGTTTTTT.